The 29 T cell receptor beta chains below come from one sample, sequenced in a study of response to subunit inactivated influenza vaccine. TCRdb ran MiXCR on the RT-PCR reads and lists one entry per CDR3 protein. The sample records under 200,000 distinct CDR3 sequences, about 12% being singletons. The same data also contributed to another study, on T cells expressing NK-cell markers. As that study records: What made the TCR beta cDNA was 5'RACE template switching with UMIs.

The sequencing used CD8+ T cells sorted from PBMCs, collected about 11 days after vaccination. These TCRs come from a man between 50 and 59 years old who received an inactivated influenza vaccine.

Ten or more counts support this clonotype. The chain is built from TRBV12-3 or TRBV12-4 and TRBJ1-3; D is unresolved. Between the trimmed V and J ends, which lost 0 bases and 0 bases, there was a span of 6 bases. This CDR3 comprises 15 residues. Written as DNA, the CDR3 is TGTGCCAGCAGTTTAGCAGGGTTCTCTGGAAACACCATATATTTT. This translates into CASSLAGFSGNTIYF.

This clonotype was observed a few times. The chain has TRBV7-2 and TRBJ2-7; D is uncertain. V was pared by 3 bases and J by 2 bases, with 8 bases between. The CDR3 covers 13 residues. Germline CDR1 reads SGHTA; CDR2 reads FQGNSA. CDR3 residues: CASSFGSAYEQYF. CDR3 bases: TGTGCCAGCAGCTTTGGCAGCGCCTACGAGCAGTACTTC.

This clonotype was recorded at least ten times. V usage is TRBV4-1 and J usage is TRBJ1-2; 8 bases are a match to TRBD1. The V segment lost 1 base and the J segment 5 bases; nucleotides outside the gene matches: 3. This CDR3 comprises 14 residues. Germline-derived CDR1 and CDR2 are MGHRA and YSYEKL. The CDR3 region has the DNA TGCGCCAGCAGCCAAGGGACAGGGTGGTATGGCTACACCTTC. This sequence encodes CASSQGTGWYGYTF.

This clonotype was found a few times. V usage is TRBV2 and J usage is TRBJ1-2, with 7 nucleotides matching TRBD1. CDR1 and CDR2 from the germline V gene are SNHLY and FYNNEI. V shed 3 bases and J 3 bases; nucleotides not matched to a gene: 7. The length of the CDR3 is 15 residues. This CDR3 reads CASSDDRTGDYGYTF. For the CDR3, the DNA is TGTGCCAGCAGTGATGACAGGACAGGAGACTATGGCTACACCTTC.

This clonotype was found a few times. The chain uses TRBV20-1 and TRBJ2-7; TRBD2 is a possible D gene (5 bases). Germline loops: CDR1 DFQATT, CDR2 SNEGSKA (reference sequence). The CDR3 has 14 residues. The V and J ends lost 5 bases and 0 bases respectively, with 14 bases between them. As DNA, the CDR3 is TGCAGTGCTTGGCCCCCGGCGGGCTCCTACGAGCAGTACTTC. Its translation: CSAWPPAGSYEQYF.

This sequence joins TRBV12-3 or TRBV12-4 and TRBJ2-1; weak D call: TRBD2 (6 bases). V gave up 2 bases and J gave up 0 bases, with 11 bases separating them. CDR3 length equals 16 residues. CDR3 DNA sequence: TGTGCCAGCAGTTTATTTGGGGGGAGCTCCTACAATGAGCAGTTCTTC. The encoded protein is CASSLFGGSSYNEQFF.

The CDR3 reads CASTPGGNTEAFF. The CDR3 DNA is TGTGCCAGTACCCCGGGAGGGAACACTGAAGCTTTCTTT. V is TRBV19 and J is TRBJ1-1; D is ambiguous. V was shortened by 7 bases and J by 1 base, with 10 bases between the two germline ends. This CDR3 is built from 13 residues. The germline V gene has CDR1 LNHDA and CDR2 SQIVND (reference sequence).

This clonotype was observed a handful of times. The chain employs TRBV7-8 and TRBJ1-4; D perhaps matches TRBD1 (5 bases). V dropped 3 bases and J dropped 3 bases, with 8 bases sitting between them. The V gene's germline CDR1 is SGHVS and CDR2 FQNEAQ. The CDR3 loop spans 14 amino acids. DNA for the CDR3: TGTGCCAGCAGCTTGGGACCGGCTAATGAAAAACTGTTTTTT. Residues: CASSLGPANEKLFF.

This clonotype has more than one count but fewer than ten. V and J are TRBV7-9 and TRBJ2-5; TRBD1 aligns across 9 bases. Germline-derived CDR1 and CDR2 are SEHNR and FQNEAQ (reference sequence). Trimming cost V 5 bases and J 6 bases; bases outside gene matches: 7. This CDR3 spans 14 amino acids. The chain's CDR3 is CASSPDRGIKTQYF. The CDR3, as DNA: TGTGCCAGCAGCCCAGACAGGGGGATAAAGACCCAGTACTTC.

This clonotype has just a few counts. J is TRBJ2-1 and V is TRBV7-9, with D possibly TRBD2 on 5 matching bases. Germline CDR1 reads SEHNR; CDR2 reads FQNEAQ (reference sequence). This CDR3 contains 16 residues. V gave up 4 bases and J gave up 3 bases, with 16 bases separating them. The CDR3 region is CASSSRGRGYYNEQFF. CDR3 coding DNA: TGTGCCAGCAGCTCCCGCGGACGGGGATACTACAATGAGCAGTTCTTC.

In its sample, this clonotype was seen a few times. The CDR3, as DNA: TGTGCCAGCAAACTAGCGGGGTCCCCTCCTGATACGCAGTATTTT. Translating gives CASKLAGSPPDTQYF. This chain connects TRBV12-3 or TRBV12-4 to TRBJ2-3; 10 bases map to TRBD2. V shed 7 bases, J shed 6 bases, and the junction held 10 bases outside the gene matches. The CDR3 sequence is 15 residues long.

V is TRBV12-3 or TRBV12-4 and J is TRBJ1-2, with a weak D call TRBD1 (5 bases). The CDR3 is 13 amino acids. V lost 4 bases, J lost 8 bases, and 14 bases lay in between. The CDR3 region is CASSSVGEKGYTF. The CDR3 DNA sequence: TGTGCCAGCAGTTCCGTAGGGGAGAAGGGCTACACCTTC.

In this sample, this clonotype turned up many times. V usage is TRBV6-5 and J usage is TRBJ2-2; D is ambiguous. CDR1 and CDR2 from the germline V gene are MNHEY and SVGAGI. V lost 0 bases, J lost 4 bases, and 15 bases lay in between. The CDR3 has 17 amino acids. As DNA, the CDR3 is TGTGCCAGCAGTTACTCGATGGCAGAACCTGGCACCGGGGAGCTGTTTTTT. This gives the protein CASSYSMAEPGTGELFF.

This clonotype was counted between two and nine times. This chain uses TRBV5-8 with TRBJ2-5; 12 bases are shared with TRBD2. The CDR3 totals 16 residues. With 4 bases clipped from V and 7 bases from J, the junction kept 11 bases outside the gene matches. Germline V gene sequence: CDR1 SGHTS, CDR2 YDEGEE. The CDR3 reads CASSPGLAGLERTQYF. The CDR3 DNA reads TGTGCCAGCAGCCCTGGACTAGCGGGATTAGAAAGGACCCAGTACTTC.

The chain uses TRBV9 and TRBJ2-3; 12 bases are shared with TRBD2. Unmatched junction bases numbered 4, after V lost 4 bases and J lost 7 bases. CDR1 and CDR2 from the germline V gene are SGDLS and YYNGEE. CDR3 length: 14 residues. The CDR3 sequence is CASSPWTSGNTQYF. In DNA, the CDR3 is TGTGCCAGCAGCCCATGGACTAGCGGGAATACGCAGTATTTT.

This clonotype was picked up a small number of times. The chain has TRBV7-9 and TRBJ2-2, with D tentatively TRBD2 (6 bases). V lost 4 bases to trimming and J lost 5 bases, with 17 bases between them. The CDR3 covers 16 residues. Per the germline V gene, CDR1 is SEHNR and CDR2 is FQNEAQ (reference sequence). CDR3 amino acids: CASSSPRRGGTGELFF. The DNA for the CDR3 is TGTGCCAGCAGCTCCCCCCGCCGGGGAGGTACCGGGGAGCTGTTTTTT.

This clonotype was found a few times. This rearrangement joins TRBV4-3 to TRBJ2-1; no reliable D call. In germline, CDR1 is LGHNA, CDR2 YSLEER. V lost 4 bases to trimming and J lost 7 bases, with 20 bases between them. There are 16 residues in the CDR3. CDR3 loop: CASSRTVGFGRNEQFF. In nucleotides, the CDR3 is TGCGCCAGCAGCCGAACTGTAGGGTTTGGCCGGAATGAGCAGTTCTTC.

This clonotype showed up just a few times. The chain employs TRBV7-9 and TRBJ2-2, with 9 nucleotides matching TRBD1. CDR1 is SEHNR, CDR2 FQNEAQ, per germline (reference sequence). The V segment lost 3 bases and the J segment 4 bases; nucleotides outside the gene matches: 3. The CDR3 contains 15 residues. In nucleotides, the CDR3 is TGTGCCAGCAGCTTGGGACAGGGATTCACCGGGGAGCTGTTTTTT. Protein: CASSLGQGFTGELFF.

The count of this clonotype is one. This rearrangement joins TRBV7-9 to TRBJ2-7; D unresolved. Germline V gene data show CDR1 as SEHNR and CDR2 as FQNEAQ (reference sequence). CDR3 length: 12 amino acids. Trimming stripped 5 bases from V and 10 bases from J, with 15 bases between. CDR3 sequence reads: CASSPDLPVQYF. CDR3 nucleotides: TGTGCCAGCAGCCCAGACCTCCCAGTCCAGTACTTC.

This clonotype was counted only a few times. The chain links TRBV9 to TRBJ1-2, with D maybe TRBD1 (5 bases). The CDR3 consists of 14 residues. CDR1 and CDR2 (germline): SGDLS, YYNGEE. Trimming took 6 bases from V and 2 from J, leaving 14 bases between them. The CDR3 sequence: CASTTGDLNYGYTF. CDR3 nucleotides: TGTGCCAGCACCACAGGCGACCTAAACTATGGCTACACCTTC.

The sample holds many counts of this clonotype. V is TRBV5-1 and J is TRBJ2-1, with D possibly matching TRBD2 (7 bases). The CDR3 extends over 16 amino acids. The germline V gene encodes CDR1 SGHRS and CDR2 YFSETQ. Trimming left V 0 bases short and J 2 bases short, with 12 bases between. Here the CDR3 reads CASSLEGGGTYNEQFF. The CDR3 DNA reads as TGCGCCAGCAGCTTGGAAGGCGGGGGCACCTACAATGAGCAGTTCTTC. Variable domain in full (rest from reference TRBV5-1 and TRBJ2-1): KAGVTQTPRYLIKTRGQQVTLSCSPISGHRSVSWYQQTPGQGLQFLFEYFSETQRNKGNFPGRFSGRQFSNSRSEMNVSTLELGDSALYLCASSLEGGGTYNEQFFGPGTRLTVL.

There are many counts of this clonotype. The genes are TRBV9 and TRBJ2-2; 7 bases align to TRBD2. The trim removed 4 bases at V and 4 bases at J, leaving 13 bases unmatched. From germline, CDR1 is SGDLS and CDR2 YYNGEE. CDR3 length: 17 residues. The CDR3 loop reads CASSPIGEGAVTGELFF. In nucleotides, the CDR3 is TGTGCCAGCAGCCCAATAGGGGAGGGAGCGGTCACCGGGGAGCTGTTTTTT.

The genes are TRBV25-1 and TRBJ1-2; 9 bases map to TRBD1. J lost 5 bases, V lost 5 bases, and 9 bases had no gene match. This CDR3 spans 15 amino acids. The germline gives CDR1 MGHDK, CDR2 SYGVNS. CDR3 residues: CASSLGTGTGYGYTF. CDR3 in DNA: TGTGCCAGCAGTTTGGGGACCGGGACAGGGTATGGCTACACCTTC.

The chain employs TRBV4-1 and TRBJ2-5; no clear D gene. Germline loops: CDR1 MGHRA, CDR2 YSYEKL. This CDR3 has 14 amino acids. The ends were cut back, 4 bases at V and 1 base at J, with 10 bases in the middle. For the CDR3, the DNA is TGCGCCAGCAGCCTTGTGACCCGCCAAGAGACCCAGTACTTC. This codes for CASSLVTRQETQYF.

The rearrangement links TRBV25-1 to TRBJ1-5; TRBD1 is a possible D gene (6 bases). CDR3 size: 14 residues. Germline CDR1 and CDR2: MGHDK and SYGVNS. V was cut by 3 bases and J by 7 bases, with 13 bases left in between. The CDR3 protein is CASSESGENQPQHF. The CDR3 DNA follows: TGTGCCAGCAGTGAGTCAGGGGAGAACCAGCCCCAGCATTTT. The variable domain in full, completed from reference TRBV25-1 and TRBJ1-5, reads EADIYQTPRYLVIGTGKKITLECSQTMGHDKMYWYQQDPGMELHLIHYSYGVNSTEKGDLSSESTVSRIRTEHFPLTLESARPSHTSQYLCASSESGENQPQHFGDGTRLSIL.

This clonotype was seen a few times. The chain joins TRBV6-1 to TRBJ2-1, with TRBD2 identical over 7 bases. The CDR3 has 15 amino acids. The germline V gene has CDR1 MNHNS and CDR2 SASEGT. V dropped 7 bases and J dropped 8; count of bases not matched to a gene: 14. The CDR3, as DNA: TGTGCCAGCACCCCGACGGGCGGGAGCAGGGATGAGCAGTTCTTC. Translation gives CASTPTGGSRDEQFF.

This clonotype was found a few times. The chain uses TRBV12-5 and TRBJ2-3; D gene uncertain. Germline values: CDR1 LGHNT, CDR2 FRNRAP. This CDR3 has 13 residues. V gave up 1 base and J gave up 3 bases, with 5 bases separating them. CDR3 DNA: TGTGCTAGTGGTTTGGGACCGACAGATACGCAGTATTTT. Translating gives CASGLGPTDTQYF.

This clonotype has only a few counts. The chain combines TRBV28 with TRBJ2-7; the D gene is possibly TRBD1 (5 bases). The CDR3 spans 14 residues. The V gene's germline CDR1 is MDHEN and CDR2 SYDVKM. Trimming stripped 7 bases from V and 0 bases from J, with 13 bases between. CDR3 DNA sequence: TGTGCCAGCACCCAGACAGTCCTCTCCTACGAGCAGTACTTC. Translating gives CASTQTVLSYEQYF.

V gene TRBV27 combines with J gene TRBJ2-1; D remains unclear. The CDR3 extends over 13 amino acids. V was pared by 2 bases and J by 6 bases, with 8 bases between. Germline V lookup: CDR1 MNHEY, CDR2 SMNVEV (reference sequence). The CDR3 DNA sequence: TGTGCCAGCAGTTTAGTTCGGAGCAATGAGCAGTTCTTC. Translated, it gives CASSLVRSNEQFF.